These 11 T cell receptor beta chains were all obtained from the same sample, sequenced in a study of radiotherapy plus CTLA-4 blockade in lung cancer. Data came from immunoSEQ multiplex PCR; TCRdb stores just in-frame clones and leaves some out. The sample records roughly 90,000 clones, just over 85% being singletons. The source material was peripheral blood, sampled from a patient treated with radiotherapy plus ipilimumab. The receptors shown here come from a human donor with non-small cell lung cancer that progressed on radiotherapy plus ipilimumab.

The chain joins TRBV6-6 to TRBJ2-7; 10 positions match TRBD2. The germline V gene has CDR1 MNHNY and CDR2 SVGAGI (reference sequence). This CDR3 is 16 amino acids long. Trimming took 2 bases from V and 0 from J; bases not matched to a gene: 4. The CDR3: CASSYVTSGYSYEQYF. CDR3 nucleotide sequence: TGTGCCAGCAGTTACGTGACTAGCGGGTACTCCTACGAGCAGTACTTC.

About this clone itself: One end of the junction is discordant with germline, which a read error may explain. The chain has TRBV5-6 and TRBJ2-2; TRBD1 or TRBD2 may be the D gene (5 bases each). Germline V gives CDR1 SGHDT, CDR2 YYEEEE. The CDR3 covers 15 residues. CDR3 residues: CAGSLSGTPTGELFF. CDR3 coding DNA: TGTGCCGGCAGCTTGTCCGGGACCCCCACCGGGGAGCTGTTTTTT.

A single count supports this clone. V and J are TRBV9 and TRBJ2-1; no firm D call. CDR3 length equals 13 residues. Trimming took 0 bases from V and 6 from J, leaving 7 bases between them. The germline V gene encodes CDR1 SGDLS and CDR2 YYNGEE. The CDR3 DNA reads TGTGCCAGCAGCGTAGGCTTCGGCAATGAGCAGTTCTTC. It codes for CASSVGFGNEQFF. Supplemented by reference TRBV9 and TRBJ2-1, the full variable domain reads DSGVTQTPKHLITATGQRVTLRCSPRSGDLSVYWYQQSLDQGLQFLIQYYNGEERAKGNILERFSAQQFPDLHSELNLSSLELGDSALYFCASSVGFGNEQFFGPGTRLTVL.

This sequence joins TRBV7-2 and TRBJ1-1; 7 positions match TRBD1. The CDR3 runs 13 residues. Germline assignment: CDR1 SGHTA and CDR2 FQGNSA. The V and J ends lost 5 bases and 5 bases, in that order; junction bases with no gene match: 5. CDR3 loop: CASSRQGTTEAFF. The CDR3, as DNA: TGTGCCAGCAGCCGACAGGGAACGACTGAAGCTTTCTTT.

The V call is TRBV6-1, the J call TRBJ1-4, with 7 bases identical to TRBD1. The CDR3 sequence is 13 residues long. Germline CDR1 MNHNS, CDR2 SASEGT. Trimming at V came to 7 bases and at J to 8 bases, leaving 7 bases not matched to a gene. DNA for the CDR3: TGTGCCAGCAAAGGGACAGTCCGAGAAAAACTGTTTTTT. It translates to CASKGTVREKLFF.

This clone was seen a single time. The chain combines TRBV2 with TRBJ2-1; D might be TRBD2 (5 bases). Trimming left V 4 bases short and J 8 bases short, with 6 bases between. In germline, CDR1 is SNHLY, CDR2 FYNNEI. The CDR3 is 11 amino acids. The CDR3 sequence: CASSVRDEQFF. DNA of the CDR3: TGTGCCAGCAGTGTGAGGGATGAGCAGTTCTTC.

The rearrangement uses TRBV18 and TRBJ1-1, with no clear D. V was trimmed by 2 bases and J by 1 base, leaving 8 bases between them. CDR3 size: 14 residues. Germline CDR1 reads KGHSH; CDR2 reads LQKENI. The CDR3 loop is CASSPFTGNTEAFF. CDR3 nucleotides: TGTGCCAGCTCACCATTCACCGGGAACACTGAAGCTTTCTTT.

V is TRBV6-5 and J is TRBJ1-1, with 10 nucleotides matching TRBD1. Trimming took 6 bases from V and 3 from J; bases not matched to a gene: 7. CDR1 is MNHEY and CDR2 is SVGAGI in the germline V gene. This CDR3 is built from 15 residues. CDR3 coding DNA: TGTGCCAGCAGACGTACCGGGACAGGGGACACTGAAGCTTTCTTT. Residues: CASRRTGTGDTEAFF.

The genes are TRBV2 and TRBJ2-7; D possibly corresponds to TRBD1 (5 bases). The germline V and J ends were trimmed by 3 bases and 5 bases, with 17 bases remaining between them. The CDR3 has 15 residues. Germline V lookup: CDR1 SNHLY, CDR2 FYNNEI. The CDR3 region is CASSDRGRVLNEQYF. The DNA of the CDR3 is TGTGCCAGCAGTGATAGGGGCAGGGTGCTCAACGAGCAGTACTTC.

The V and J genes are TRBV6-1 and TRBJ1-5; 10 bases are a match to TRBD1. The germline V gene has CDR1 MNHNS and CDR2 SASEGT. This CDR3 spans 15 amino acids. V shed 3 bases and J 6 bases; nucleotides not matched to a gene: 5. The CDR3 region has the DNA TGTGCCAGCAGTGAGTCCGGACAGGGGGGTCAGCCCCAGCATTTT. Translated, it gives CASSESGQGGQPQHF.

This clone was counted once. The chain employs TRBV9 and TRBJ2-2, with TRBD2 identical over 12 bases. The CDR3 loop spans 17 amino acids. The germline V gene has CDR1 SGDLS and CDR2 YYNGEE. V lost 3 bases and J lost 6; bases outside the gene matches: 9. CDR3 DNA sequence: TGTGCCAGCAGCGGCCCGAGGACTAGCGGGAAAGCCGGGGAGCTGTTTTTT. It codes for CASSGPRTSGKAGELFF.